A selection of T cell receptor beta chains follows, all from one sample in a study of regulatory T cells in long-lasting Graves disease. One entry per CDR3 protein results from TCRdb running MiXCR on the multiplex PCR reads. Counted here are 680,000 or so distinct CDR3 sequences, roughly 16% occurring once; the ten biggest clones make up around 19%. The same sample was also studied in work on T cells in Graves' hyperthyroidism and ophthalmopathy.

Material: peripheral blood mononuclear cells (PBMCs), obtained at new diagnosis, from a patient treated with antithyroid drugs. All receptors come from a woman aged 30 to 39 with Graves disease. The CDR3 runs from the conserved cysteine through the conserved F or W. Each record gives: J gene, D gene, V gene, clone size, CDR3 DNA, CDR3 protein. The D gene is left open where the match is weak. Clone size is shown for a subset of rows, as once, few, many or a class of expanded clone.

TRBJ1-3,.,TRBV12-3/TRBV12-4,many,TGTGCCAGCAGTTTAGGACAGAATCTCATCTCTGGAAACACCATATATTTT,CASSLGQNLISGNTIYF
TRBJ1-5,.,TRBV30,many,TGTGCCTGGAGTGTTCCGGGGGGCAATCAGCCCCAGCATTTT,CAWSVPGGNQPQHF
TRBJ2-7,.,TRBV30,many,TGTGCCTGGAGTGTACTACAGCCCTACGAGCAGTACTTC,CAWSVLQPYEQYF
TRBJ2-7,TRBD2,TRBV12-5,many,TGTGCTAGTAGCGCGAGCGGGAGGGGTTACGAGCAGTACTTC,CASSASGRGYEQYF
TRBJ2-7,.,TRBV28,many,TGTGCCAGCAGACGCGCATACGAGCAGTACTTC,CASRRAYEQYF
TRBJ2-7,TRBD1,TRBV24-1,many,TGTGCCACCAGTGGTACGAACTCGACAGGGAGCTCCTACGAGCAGTACTTC,CATSGTNSTGSSYEQYF
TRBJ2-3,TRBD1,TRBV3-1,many,TGTGCCAGCAGCCACGGACAGGGGGCCGGTTCAGATACGCAGTATTTT,CASSHGQGAGSDTQYF
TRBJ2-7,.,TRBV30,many,TGTGCCTGGGGCCCCCAATCGTTCGAGCAGTACTTC,CAWGPQSFEQYF
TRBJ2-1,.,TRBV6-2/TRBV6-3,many,TGTGCCAGCAGTTACTCCGAGGGAGCGGCCTACAATGAGCAGTTCTTC,CASSYSEGAAYNEQFF
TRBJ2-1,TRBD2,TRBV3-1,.,TGTGCCAGCAGCCATGCCGCCGGGAGGAATGAGCAGTTCTTC,CASSHAAGRNEQFF
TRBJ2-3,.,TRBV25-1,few,TGTGCCAGTATACCAGGAGGGCTTAGCACAGATACGCAGTATTTT,CASIPGGLSTDTQYF
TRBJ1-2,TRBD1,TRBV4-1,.,TGCGCCAGCAGCCAACCGGGGACAGGGCTGAAAGGCTACACCTTC,CASSQPGTGLKGYTF
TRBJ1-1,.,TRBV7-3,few,TGTGCCAGCAGCTTAAAACCGCTCGCCGGAGACGGTAAACTCACTGAAGCTTTCTTT,CASSLKPLAGDGKLTEAFF
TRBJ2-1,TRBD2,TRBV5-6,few,TGTGCCAGCAGCTATGGGACTAGCGGGAGGGGGAACGAGCAGTTCTTC,CASSYGTSGRGNEQFF
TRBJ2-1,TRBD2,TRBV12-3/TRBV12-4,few,TGTGCCAGCAGTTCCTCCGTTACTAGCGTCAGTTCCGGAAATGAGCAGTTCTTC,CASSSSVTSVSSGNEQFF
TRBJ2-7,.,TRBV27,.,TGTGCCAGCAACTCCCCCGCCAGGGGACTTTACGAGCAGTACTTC,CASNSPARGLYEQYF
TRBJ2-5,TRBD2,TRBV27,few,TGTGCCAGCAGTCCTGGCGTACTGGGGGGGGAGACCCAGTACTTC,CASSPGVLGGETQYF